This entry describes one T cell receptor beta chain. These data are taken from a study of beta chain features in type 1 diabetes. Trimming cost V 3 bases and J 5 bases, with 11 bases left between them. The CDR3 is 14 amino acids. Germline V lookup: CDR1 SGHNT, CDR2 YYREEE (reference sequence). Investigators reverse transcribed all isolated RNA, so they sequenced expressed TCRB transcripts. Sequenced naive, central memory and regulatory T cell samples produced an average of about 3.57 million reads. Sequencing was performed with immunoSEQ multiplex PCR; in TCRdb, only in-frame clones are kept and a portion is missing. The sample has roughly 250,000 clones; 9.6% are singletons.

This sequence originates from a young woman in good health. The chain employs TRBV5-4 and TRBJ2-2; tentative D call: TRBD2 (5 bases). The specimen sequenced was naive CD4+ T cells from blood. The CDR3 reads CASSSGKTTGELFF. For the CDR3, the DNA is TGTGCCAGCAGCTCCGGGAAAACGACCGGGGAGCTGTTTTTT.